The 30 T cell receptor beta chains listed next were all sequenced from one sample in a study of T-cell reconstitution after alpha-beta-depleted transplantation in children. A library of TCRbeta sequences, prepared with unique molecular identifiers, was generated. MiXCR, run by TCRdb on the PCR reads, gives a single entry per CDR3 protein. The profile shows about 260,000 distinct CDR3 sequences, approximately 10% of them singletons. The sample here was peripheral blood, taken 180 days after TCRalphabeta/CD19-depleted stem cell transplant. These receptors were collected from a male patient aged 2-10 years who had a stem cell transplant for chronic granulomatous disease, so the T cells may come from the graft donor.

This clonotype appeared many times. The chain uses TRBV6-2 or TRBV6-3 and TRBJ2-5, with D unclear. The CDR3 loop spans 14 amino acids. The ends were cut back, 2 bases at V and 4 bases at J, with 11 bases in the middle. The germline V gene encodes CDR1 MNHEY and CDR2 SVGEGT. DNA for the CDR3: TGTGCCAGCAGTTACCATCAGCAGTTAGAGACCCAGTACTTC. Its translation is CASSYHQQLETQYF.

This clonotype has a count of ten or more. This chain connects TRBV14 to TRBJ2-7, with 10 bases matching TRBD2. Germline trimming cut 0 bases from V and 3 bases from J; bases unmatched to any gene: 14. CDR1 is SGHDN, CDR2 FVKESK, per germline. The CDR3 consists of 19 residues. CDR3 residues: CASSQDPGLARGNRYEQYF. The CDR3 bases are TGTGCCAGCAGCCAAGACCCGGGACTAGCGCGAGGAAACCGCTACGAGCAGTACTTC.

This clonotype has ten or more counts. J is TRBJ2-1 and V is TRBV7-6; tentative D call: TRBD1 (5 bases). Germline assignment: CDR1 SGHVS and CDR2 FNYEAQ. Trimming left V 4 bases short and J 2 bases short, with 12 bases between. The CDR3 extends over 15 amino acids. The CDR3 spells CASSSRAIPYNEQFF. The CDR3, as DNA: TGTGCCAGCAGCTCCAGGGCCATCCCCTACAATGAGCAGTTCTTC.

This clonotype was counted between two and nine times. CDR3 region: CASSQSRRERYNRGQFF. In nucleotides, the CDR3 is TGCGCCAGCAGTCAATCGCGGCGGGAGAGGTACAACCGTGGGCAGTTCTTC. J is TRBJ2-1 and V is TRBV23-1, with 7 bases lining up with TRBD2. TRBV23-1 is flagged as an ORF with uncertain function. This CDR3 comprises 17 residues. With V trimmed by 0 bases and J by 12 bases, 17 bases remained unmatched.

This clonotype has more than one count but fewer than ten. The chain combines TRBV28 with TRBJ2-6; D possibly matches TRBD1 or TRBD2 (6 bases each). The CDR3 spans 16 residues. Looked up from germline, CDR1 is MDHEN and CDR2 is SYDVKM. With 6 bases removed from V and 4 bases from J, the gap between germline ends came to 16 bases. The CDR3: CASRPPRGGGANVLTF. The CDR3 bases are TGTGCCAGCAGACCTCCCCGAGGGGGGGGGGCCAACGTCCTGACTTTC.

A word on this clonotype: A read error may be the cause here, since a much bigger clone is one base away. This chain connects TRBV27 to TRBJ2-7, with TRBD2 matching 7 bases. Germline CDR1 reads MNHEY; CDR2 reads SMNVEV (reference sequence). CDR3 size: 15 residues. Losses at the gene ends were 0 bases for V and 6 bases for J; bases not matched to a gene: 8. The CDR3 protein is CASSLSGLTGGEQYF. The CDR3 region has the DNA TGTGCCAGCAGTTTATCGGGACTAACGGGAGGCGAGCAGTACTTC.

V and J are TRBV9 and TRBJ2-1; 8 nucleotides line up with TRBD1. The CDR3 consists of 16 residues. V trimming: 0 bases; J trimming: 3 bases; junction bases outside the gene matches: 5. Germline V gives CDR1 SGDLS, CDR2 YYNGEE. The CDR3 is CASSVGWTGNYNEQFF. CDR3 coding DNA: TGTGCCAGCAGCGTAGGTTGGACAGGGAACTACAATGAGCAGTTCTTC. Looking up the rest from reference TRBV9 and TRBJ2-1 gives the full variable domain: DSGVTQTPKHLITATGQRVTLRCSPRSGDLSVYWYQQSLDQGLQFLIQYYNGEERAKGNILERFSAQQFPDLHSELNLSSLELGDSALYFCASSVGWTGNYNEQFFGPGTRLTVL.

With regard to this clonotype: A much larger clone differs from this one at a single base, so this may be a read error. The chain joins TRBV27 to TRBJ2-7; TRBD2 matches at 12 bases. Per the germline V gene, CDR1 is MNHEY and CDR2 is SMNVEV (reference sequence). Unmatched junction bases numbered 7, after V lost 6 bases and J lost 7 bases. The CDR3 totals 14 residues. CDR3 sequence (DNA): TGTGCCAGCAGACGGAGGACTAGCGGGGCGGAGCAGTACTTC. As protein: CASRRRTSGAEQYF.

This clonotype was recorded at least ten times. The V and J genes are TRBV4-3 and TRBJ2-2, with D possibly TRBD2 on 5 matching bases. The CDR3 totals 15 residues. V was cut by 0 bases and J by 4 bases, with 9 bases left in between. The V gene's germline CDR1 is LGHNA and CDR2 YSLEER. The CDR3 reads CASSQEEGTTGELFF. Written as DNA, the CDR3 is TGCGCCAGCAGCCAAGAAGAGGGAACCACCGGGGAGCTGTTTTTT.

This clonotype occurred many times. The chain employs TRBV28 and TRBJ2-1; D remains ambiguous. The CDR3 is made up of 10 amino acids. Germline V gene lookup returns CDR1 MDHEN and CDR2 SYDVKM. V dropped 6 bases and J dropped 8 bases, with 5 bases sitting between them. The CDR3 sequence is CASSKYEQFF. CDR3 in DNA: TGTGCCAGCAGCAAGTATGAGCAGTTCTTC.

At least ten counts were recorded for this clonotype. The rearrangement links TRBV12-3 or TRBV12-4 to TRBJ2-7; 10 nucleotides agree with TRBD2. CDR3 length: 18 amino acids. After removal of 6 bases from V and 2 bases from J, the junction contained 16 bases not matched to a gene. The CDR3 DNA sequence: TGTGCCAGCAGCTGGTGGGGACTAGCGCGTGACCCGACCTACGAGCAGTACTTC. Translating gives CASSWWGLARDPTYEQYF.

This clonotype has a count of ten or more. The chain joins TRBV19 to TRBJ2-4; tentative D call: TRBD1 (5 bases). This CDR3 has 16 amino acids. CDR1 and CDR2 from the germline V gene are LNHDA and SQIVND (reference sequence). Deletions cut 5 bases from V and 0 bases from J, with 14 bases between. The CDR3 here is CASSPTGGIAKNIQYF. The CDR3 DNA is TGTGCCAGTAGTCCTACAGGCGGAATAGCCAAAAACATTCAGTACTTC. Drawing the rest from reference TRBV19 and TRBJ2-4, the complete variable domain is DGGITQSPKYLFRKEGQNVTLSCEQNLNHDAMYWYRQDPGQGLRLIYYSQIVNDFQKGDIAEGYSVSREKKESFPLTVTSAQKNPTAFYLCASSPTGGIAKNIQYFGAGTRLSVL.

Many counts were recorded for this clonotype. The genes are TRBV12-3 or TRBV12-4 and TRBJ2-3; TRBD2 matches at 9 bases. The CDR3 has 17 residues. The V and J ends lost 0 bases and 0 bases, in that order; junction bases with no gene match: 4. Here the CDR3 DNA reads TGTGCCAGCAGTTTAGCCCTTAGCGGGAGTAGCACAGATACGCAGTATTTT. This codes for CASSLALSGSSTDTQYF.

Ten or more counts support this clonotype. The chain uses TRBV5-1 and TRBJ2-5; D ambiguous. The length of the CDR3 is 14 residues. Trimming shortened V by 0 bases and J by 1 base, and 7 bases separated the two germline ends. Germline V gene data show CDR1 as SGHRS and CDR2 as YFSETQ. The CDR3 reads CASSLDPIQETQYF. DNA for the CDR3: TGCGCCAGCAGCTTGGATCCGATCCAAGAGACCCAGTACTTC.

The chain couples TRBV12-3 or TRBV12-4 to TRBJ2-5; no clear D gene. V was trimmed by 0 bases and J by 1 base, leaving 15 bases between them. CDR3 length: 17 amino acids. CDR3 region: CASSLAVRVTSQETQYF. Here the CDR3 DNA reads TGTGCCAGCAGTTTAGCGGTTAGGGTTACGTCCCAAGAGACCCAGTACTTC.

The J gene is TRBJ1-6, the V gene TRBV5-5; no reliable D call. This CDR3 has 15 amino acids. Germline loops: CDR1 SGHKS, CDR2 YYEKEE (reference sequence). The V and J ends lost 4 bases and 4 bases respectively, with 12 bases between them. The CDR3 sequence is CASSAEGFYNSPLHF. As DNA, the CDR3 is TGTGCCAGCAGCGCCGAAGGGTTTTATAATTCACCCCTCCACTTT.

This clonotype occurred many times. The CDR3 sequence: CASSESYNEQFF. CDR3 in DNA: TGCGCCAGCAGTGAGTCTTACAATGAGCAGTTCTTC. The gene calls are TRBV10-1 and TRBJ2-1; D not resolved. The CDR3 is made up of 12 amino acids. CDR1 is WNHNN and CDR2 is SYGVQD in the germline V gene (reference sequence). Trimming removed 0 bases at V and 4 bases at J, with 1 base between.

This clonotype came up once. This sequence joins TRBV19 and TRBJ1-2; D possibly corresponds to TRBD1 (6 bases). Trimming removed 4 bases from V and 4 bases from J, with 16 bases in between. Germline V CDR1 and CDR2: LNHDA, SQIVND (reference sequence). The CDR3 consists of 15 residues. Here the CDR3 DNA reads TGTGCCAGTAGTACCAGAGACAGGACGGGCTATGGCTACACCTTC. Its protein is CASSTRDRTGYGYTF.

This clonotype was seen at least ten times. The chain links TRBV20-1 to TRBJ1-6; D ambiguous. The CDR3 runs 12 residues. Trimming cost V 4 bases and J 6 bases, with 7 bases left between them. Germline assignment: CDR1 DFQATT and CDR2 SNEGSKA (reference sequence). CDR3 sequence reads: CSAKTPNSPLHF. CDR3 DNA: TGCAGTGCTAAAACCCCTAATTCACCCCTCCACTTT.

In this sample, this clonotype turned up many times. The V gene is TRBV20-1, the J gene TRBJ2-2; tentative D call: TRBD1 (6 bases). V was trimmed by 4 bases and J by 8 bases, leaving 8 bases between them. From germline, CDR1 is DFQATT and CDR2 SNEGSKA (reference sequence). The CDR3 is made up of 11 amino acids. The CDR3 sequence: CSATRGGELFF. In nucleotides, the CDR3 is TGCAGTGCTACGAGGGGGGGGGAGCTGTTTTTT.

The sample holds many counts of this clonotype. The V call is TRBV28, the J call TRBJ1-1; D unresolved. V was trimmed by 5 bases and J by 4 bases, leaving 23 bases between them. The CDR3 has 17 amino acids. Germline loops: CDR1 MDHEN, CDR2 SYDVKM. The CDR3 nucleotides are TGTGCCAGCAGTCTCTTTTTGGCGCGAGGGTTGGGCACTGAAGCTTTCTTT. Residues: CASSLFLARGLGTEAFF.

This clonotype occurred many times. The V and J genes are TRBV3-1 and TRBJ2-1, with D possibly TRBD2 on 5 matching bases. Germline assignment: CDR1 LGHDT and CDR2 YNNKEL (reference sequence). V lost 1 base to trimming and J lost 7 bases, with 14 bases between them. CDR3 size: 15 residues. CDR3: CASSQVPTRGNEQFF. CDR3 nucleotide sequence: TGTGCCAGCAGCCAAGTTCCTACTAGAGGAAATGAGCAGTTCTTC.

This clonotype came up many times. The chain employs TRBV5-1 and TRBJ2-1; tentatively, D is TRBD2 (5 bases). The CDR3 covers 17 residues. Germline V gene lookup returns CDR1 SGHRS and CDR2 YFSETQ. Between the trimmed V and J ends, which lost 0 bases and 0 bases, there was a span of 13 bases. CDR3 region: CASSLEVSADSYNEQFF. CDR3 bases: TGCGCCAGCAGCTTGGAGGTTAGCGCGGACTCCTACAATGAGCAGTTCTTC. The full variable domain, with the rest looked up from reference TRBV5-1 and TRBJ2-1, is KAGVTQTPRYLIKTRGQQVTLSCSPISGHRSVSWYQQTPGQGLQFLFEYFSETQRNKGNFPGRFSGRQFSNSRSEMNVSTLELGDSALYLCASSLEVSADSYNEQFFGPGTRLTVL.

This clonotype showed up just a few times. This chain connects TRBV18 to TRBJ1-2; 10 bases agree with TRBD1. Trimming removed 2 bases from V and 6 bases from J; junction bases left unmatched: 6. Germline CDR1 KGHSH, CDR2 LQKENI. The CDR3 runs 15 residues. The CDR3: CASSPGTGEGNGYTF. The CDR3, as DNA: TGTGCCAGCTCACCAGGGACAGGGGAAGGCAATGGCTACACCTTC.

The table lists this clonotype with many counts. This chain joins TRBV7-2 and TRBJ2-1, with D possibly matching TRBD1 (5 bases). The CDR3 has 20 residues. Germline V gives CDR1 SGHTA, CDR2 FQGNSA. The V end lost 4 bases, the J end lost 0 bases, and 25 bases lay between the germline ends. The CDR3 DNA sequence: TGTGCCAGCAGCTACCTTCGGGTAGGGGCCGCCCAAAGCTCCTACAATGAGCAGTTCTTC. Protein sequence: CASSYLRVGAAQSSYNEQFF.

This clonotype was picked up many times. The V call is TRBV4-2, the J call TRBJ2-4; D gene uncertain. The germline gives CDR1 LGHNA, CDR2 YNFKEQ. This CDR3 comprises 17 residues. V was trimmed by 1 base and J by 0 bases, leaving 13 bases between them. CDR3 in amino acids: CASSQVHEPLAKNIQYF. The CDR3 nucleotides read TGTGCCAGCAGCCAAGTTCATGAGCCTCTAGCCAAAAACATTCAGTACTTC.

Many counts were recorded for this clonotype. DNA of the CDR3: TGCAGTGCTAGGGTGAACATGAACACTGAAGCTTTCTTT. Amino acids: CSARVNMNTEAFF. The chain combines TRBV20-1 with TRBJ1-1, with no clear D. Trimming cost V 3 bases and J 0 bases, with 8 bases left between them. Germline V gene sequence: CDR1 DFQATT, CDR2 SNEGSKA (reference sequence). The CDR3 contains 13 residues.

This clonotype appeared many times. The rearrangement joins TRBV20-1 to TRBJ1-1; weak D call: TRBD1 (6 bases). The CDR3 has 11 residues. The V and J ends lost 4 bases and 6 bases respectively, with 9 bases between them. Looked up from germline, CDR1 is DFQATT and CDR2 is SNEGSKA (reference sequence). The CDR3 is CSANRDAEAFF. For the CDR3, the DNA is TGCAGTGCTAACAGGGATGCTGAAGCTTTCTTT.

This clonotype appeared many times. The J gene is TRBJ2-6, the V gene TRBV7-9; D unclear. V was pared by 1 base and J by 4 bases, with 8 bases between. Per the germline V gene, CDR1 is SEHNR and CDR2 is FQNEAQ (reference sequence). This CDR3 contains 15 residues. CDR3 DNA sequence: TGTGCCAGCAGCTTAGGTCGTTGGGGGGCCAACGTCCTGACTTTC. Protein: CASSLGRWGANVLTF. Full variable domain (missing parts from reference TRBV7-9 and TRBJ2-6): DTGVSQNPRHKITKRGQNVTFRCDPISEHNRLYWYRQTLGQGPEFLTYFQNEAQLEKSRLLSDRFSAERPKGSFSTLEIQRTEQGDSAMYLCASSLGRWGANVLTFGAGSRLTVL.

To note about this clonotype: Possible read error: a much larger clone is one base away. The V and J genes are TRBV12-3 or TRBV12-4 and TRBJ1-2; D remains unclear. There are 13 residues in the CDR3. Trimming left V 5 bases short and J 12 bases short, with 19 bases between. The CDR3 DNA sequence: TGTGCCAGCAGTCGACCTGGAGGAGGCGGCGACACCTTC. Encoded protein: CASSRPGGGGDTF.